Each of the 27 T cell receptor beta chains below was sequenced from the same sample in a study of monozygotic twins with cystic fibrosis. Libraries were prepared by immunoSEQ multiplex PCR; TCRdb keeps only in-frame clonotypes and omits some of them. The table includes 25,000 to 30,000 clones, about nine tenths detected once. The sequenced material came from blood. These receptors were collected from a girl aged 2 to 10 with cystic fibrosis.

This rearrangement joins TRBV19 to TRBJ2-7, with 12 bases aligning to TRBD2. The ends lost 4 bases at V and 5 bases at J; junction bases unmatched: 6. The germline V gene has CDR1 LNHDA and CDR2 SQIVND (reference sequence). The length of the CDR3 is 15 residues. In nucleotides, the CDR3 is TGTGCCAGTAGTAAGACTAGCGGGGGCGCGGACGAGCAGTACTTC. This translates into CASSKTSGGADEQYF. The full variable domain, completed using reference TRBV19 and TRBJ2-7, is DGGITQSPKYLFRKEGQNVTLSCEQNLNHDAMYWYRQDPGQGLRLIYYSQIVNDFQKGDIAEGYSVSREKKESFPLTVTSAQKNPTAFYLCASSKTSGGADEQYFGPGTRLTVT.

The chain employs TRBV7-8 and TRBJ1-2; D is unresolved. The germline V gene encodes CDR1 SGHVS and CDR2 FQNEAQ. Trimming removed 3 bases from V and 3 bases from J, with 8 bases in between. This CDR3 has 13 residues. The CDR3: CASSFVQDYGYTF. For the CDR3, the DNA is TGTGCCAGCAGCTTCGTGCAGGACTATGGCTACACCTTC.

CDR3 bases: TGTGCCAGCAGCTTGGGTTGGGATACGCAGTATTTT. It yields the protein CASSLGWDTQYF. The genes are TRBV5-4 and TRBJ2-3, with D hard to call. The CDR3 extends over 12 amino acids. Germline-derived CDR1 and CDR2 are SGHNT and YYREEE (reference sequence). With 0 bases removed from V and 6 bases from J, the gap between germline ends came to 5 bases.

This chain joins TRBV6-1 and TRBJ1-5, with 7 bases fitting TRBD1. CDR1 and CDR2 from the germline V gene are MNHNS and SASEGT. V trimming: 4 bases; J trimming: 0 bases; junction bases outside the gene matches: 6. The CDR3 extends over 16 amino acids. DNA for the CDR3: TGTGCCAGCAGTGTTCTTAGGGGGCCTAGCAATCAGCCCCAGCATTTT. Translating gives CASSVLRGPSNQPQHF.

CDR3 sequence (DNA): TGTGCCAGCAGTTACTCGACTAGCGGGGGGGCCGGGGAGCTGTTTTTT. Amino acid sequence: CASSYSTSGGAGELFF. The chain is built from TRBV6-5 and TRBJ2-2; 14 positions agree with TRBD2. The CDR3 consists of 16 residues. The ends lost 0 bases at V and 6 bases at J; junction bases unmatched: 0. Germline CDR1 and CDR2: MNHEY and SVGAGI.

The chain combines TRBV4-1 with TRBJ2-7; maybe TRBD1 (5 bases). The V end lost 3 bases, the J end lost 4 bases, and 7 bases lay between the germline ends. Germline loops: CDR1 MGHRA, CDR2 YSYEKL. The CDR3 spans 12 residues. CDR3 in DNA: TGCGCCAGCAGCCACCAGGGTTACGAGCAGTACTTC. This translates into CASSHQGYEQYF.

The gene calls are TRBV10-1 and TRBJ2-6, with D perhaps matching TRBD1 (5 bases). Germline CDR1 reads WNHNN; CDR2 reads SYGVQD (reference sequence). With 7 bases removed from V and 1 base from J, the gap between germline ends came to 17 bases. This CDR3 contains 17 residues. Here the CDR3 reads CASKRAQSGSGANVLTF. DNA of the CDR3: TGCGCCAGCAAGAGAGCACAATCAGGGTCTGGGGCCAACGTCCTGACTTTC.

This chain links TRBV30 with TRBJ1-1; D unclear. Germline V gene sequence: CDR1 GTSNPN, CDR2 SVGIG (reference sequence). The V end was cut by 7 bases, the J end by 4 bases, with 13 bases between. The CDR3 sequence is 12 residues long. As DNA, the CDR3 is TGTGCCTACATTTCACGGACCACTGAAGCTTTCTTT. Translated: CAYISRTTEAFF.

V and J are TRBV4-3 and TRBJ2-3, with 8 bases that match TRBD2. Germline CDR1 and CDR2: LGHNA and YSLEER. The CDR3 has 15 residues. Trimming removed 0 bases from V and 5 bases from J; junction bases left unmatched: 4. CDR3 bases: TGCGCCAGCAGCCAAGATGGCGGGGGGCAAGATACGCAGTATTTT. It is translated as CASSQDGGGQDTQYF.

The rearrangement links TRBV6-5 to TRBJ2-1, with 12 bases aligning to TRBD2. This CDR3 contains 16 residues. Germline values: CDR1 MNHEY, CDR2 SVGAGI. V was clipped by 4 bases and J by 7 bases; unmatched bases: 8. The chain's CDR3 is CASSSRLAGARNEQFF. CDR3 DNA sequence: TGTGCCAGCAGTTCCAGACTAGCGGGGGCGAGAAATGAGCAGTTCTTC.

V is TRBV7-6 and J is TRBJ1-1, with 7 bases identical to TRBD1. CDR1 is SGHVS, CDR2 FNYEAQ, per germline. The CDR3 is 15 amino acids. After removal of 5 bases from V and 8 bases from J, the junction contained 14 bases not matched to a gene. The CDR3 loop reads CASSASSEGQLEAFF. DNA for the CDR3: TGTGCCAGCAGCGCCTCCTCAGAGGGACAGCTAGAAGCTTTCTTT.

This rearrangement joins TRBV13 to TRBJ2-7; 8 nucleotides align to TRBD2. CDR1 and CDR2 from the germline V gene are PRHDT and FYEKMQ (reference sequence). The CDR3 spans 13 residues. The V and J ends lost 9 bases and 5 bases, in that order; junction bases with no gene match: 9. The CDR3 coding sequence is TGTGCCAGTAGACGGACTAGCTTCGACGAGCAGTACTTC. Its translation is CASRRTSFDEQYF.

The CDR3 sequence is CASSEGDKNYGYTF. The CDR3 nucleotides read TGCGCCAGCAGTGAGGGCGACAAAAACTATGGCTACACCTTC. The gene calls are TRBV10-1 and TRBJ1-2, with no clear D. Trimming removed 2 bases from V and 2 bases from J, with 9 bases in between. The V gene's germline CDR1 is WNHNN and CDR2 SYGVQD (reference sequence). The CDR3 has 14 residues.

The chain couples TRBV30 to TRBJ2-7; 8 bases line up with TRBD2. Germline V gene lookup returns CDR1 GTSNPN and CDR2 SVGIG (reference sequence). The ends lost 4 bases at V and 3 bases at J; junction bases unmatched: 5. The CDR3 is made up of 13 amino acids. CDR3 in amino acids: CAWTGTRSYEQYF. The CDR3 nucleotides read TGTGCCTGGACCGGGACTAGGAGCTACGAGCAGTACTTC.

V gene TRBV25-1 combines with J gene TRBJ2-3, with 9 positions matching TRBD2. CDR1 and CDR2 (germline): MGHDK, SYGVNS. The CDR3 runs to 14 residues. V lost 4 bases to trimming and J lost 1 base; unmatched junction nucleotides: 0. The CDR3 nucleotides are TGTGCCAGCAGTGGGACTAGCGGCACAGATACGCAGTATTTT. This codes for CASSGTSGTDTQYF.

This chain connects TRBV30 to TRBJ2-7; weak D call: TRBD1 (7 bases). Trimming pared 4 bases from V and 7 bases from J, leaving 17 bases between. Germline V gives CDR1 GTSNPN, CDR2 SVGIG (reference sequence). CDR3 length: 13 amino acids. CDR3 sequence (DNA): TGTGCCTGGACCGGAGGGGGCCCACTGGAGCAGTACTTC. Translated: CAWTGGGPLEQYF.

The CDR3 spells CASSPPPGTGLAAFF. CDR3 nucleotide sequence: TGTGCCAGCAGCCCCCCCCCTGGGACAGGGCTTGCGGCTTTCTTT. V is TRBV13 and J is TRBJ1-1, with 9 bases that match TRBD1. From germline, CDR1 is PRHDT and CDR2 FYEKMQ (reference sequence). The CDR3 has 15 amino acids. Losses at the gene ends were 5 bases for V and 11 bases for J; bases not matched to a gene: 15.

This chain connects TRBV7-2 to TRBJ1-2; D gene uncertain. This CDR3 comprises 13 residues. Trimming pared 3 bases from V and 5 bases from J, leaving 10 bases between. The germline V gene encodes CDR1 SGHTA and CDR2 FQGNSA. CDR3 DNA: TGTGCCAGCAGCTTGAGCAGGCGATATGGCTACACCTTC. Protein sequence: CASSLSRRYGYTF.

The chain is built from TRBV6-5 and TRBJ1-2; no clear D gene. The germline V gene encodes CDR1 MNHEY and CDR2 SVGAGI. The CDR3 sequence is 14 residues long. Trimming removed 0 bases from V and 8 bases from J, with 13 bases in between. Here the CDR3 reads CASSYSQVPGGYTF. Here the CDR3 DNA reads TGTGCCAGCAGTTACTCCCAAGTCCCGGGAGGCTACACCTTC.

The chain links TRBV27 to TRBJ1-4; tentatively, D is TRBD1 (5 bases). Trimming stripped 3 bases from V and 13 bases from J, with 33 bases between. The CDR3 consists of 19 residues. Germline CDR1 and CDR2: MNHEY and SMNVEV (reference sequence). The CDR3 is CASSFLANSGRAGLILLFF. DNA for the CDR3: TGTGCCAGCAGTTTTCTCGCCAATTCGGGACGGGCTGGTTTAATTTTACTGTTTTTT.

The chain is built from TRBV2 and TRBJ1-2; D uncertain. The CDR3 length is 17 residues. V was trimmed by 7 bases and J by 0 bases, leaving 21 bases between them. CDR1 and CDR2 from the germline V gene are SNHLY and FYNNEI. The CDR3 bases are TGTGCCAGCATTCCCAAAACAGCAATACCCGCTAACTATGGCTACACCTTC. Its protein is CASIPKTAIPANYGYTF.

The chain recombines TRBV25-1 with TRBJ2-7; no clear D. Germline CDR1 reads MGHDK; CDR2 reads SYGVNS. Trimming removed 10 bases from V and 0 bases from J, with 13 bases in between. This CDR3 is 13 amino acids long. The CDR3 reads CATQSGVSYEQYF. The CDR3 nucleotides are TGTGCCACTCAGAGTGGCGTCTCCTACGAGCAGTACTTC.

The CDR3 sequence: CASSLAADEQYF. In DNA, the CDR3 is TGTGCCAGCAGCTTAGCAGCAGACGAGCAGTACTTC. This chain links TRBV13 with TRBJ2-7, with no clear D. Germline V lookup: CDR1 PRHDT, CDR2 FYEKMQ (reference sequence). V was pared by 1 base and J by 5 bases, with 6 bases between. This CDR3 comprises 12 residues.

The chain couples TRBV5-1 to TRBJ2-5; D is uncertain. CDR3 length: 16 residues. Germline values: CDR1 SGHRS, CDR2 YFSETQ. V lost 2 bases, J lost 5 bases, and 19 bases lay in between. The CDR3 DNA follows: TGCGCCAGCAGCTTTGTACCAGGAAGCGTTGGGGAGACCCAGTACTTC. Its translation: CASSFVPGSVGETQYF.

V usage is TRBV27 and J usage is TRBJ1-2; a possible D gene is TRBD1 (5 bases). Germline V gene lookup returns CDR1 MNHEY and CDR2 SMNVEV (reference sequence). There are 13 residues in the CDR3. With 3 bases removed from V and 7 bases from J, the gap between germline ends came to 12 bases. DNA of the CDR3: TGTGCCAGCAGTTTCTTCAGGGATGGTGGCTACACCTTC. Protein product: CASSFFRDGGYTF.

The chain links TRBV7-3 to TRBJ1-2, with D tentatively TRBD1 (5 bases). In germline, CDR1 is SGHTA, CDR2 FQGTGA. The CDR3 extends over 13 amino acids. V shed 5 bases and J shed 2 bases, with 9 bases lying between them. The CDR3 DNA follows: TGTGCCAGCAGCCAGGGACTGAACTATGGCTACACCTTC. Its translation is CASSQGLNYGYTF.

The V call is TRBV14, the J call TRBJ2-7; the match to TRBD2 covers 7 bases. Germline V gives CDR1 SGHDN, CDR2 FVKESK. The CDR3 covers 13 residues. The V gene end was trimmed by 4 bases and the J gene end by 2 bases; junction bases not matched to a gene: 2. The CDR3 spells CASSRGGAYEQYF. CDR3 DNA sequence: TGTGCCAGCAGCCGGGGGGGAGCCTACGAGCAGTACTTC.